The 32 T cell receptor beta chains given below trace back to one sample, sequenced in a study of cytomegalovirus exposure and HLA in healthy donors. The PCR employed 60 Vbeta primers together with 13 Jbeta primers. TCRdb's copy holds only in-frame clones and misses some; the assay was immunoSEQ multiplex PCR. The data contain about 190,000 clones, 70% to 75% of them singletons. The specimen sequenced was PBMCs. Every receptor here comes from a man aged 25-45 years in good health and CMV-seropositive.

This sequence joins TRBV18 and TRBJ2-5; possible D gene TRBD2, 5 bases. Trimming stripped 4 bases from V and 5 bases from J, with 14 bases between. The germline gives CDR1 KGHSH, CDR2 LQKENI. The CDR3 is 14 residues long. For the CDR3, the DNA is TGTGCCAGCTCACTCCCACTAGGTTCGGAGACCCAGTACTTC. Its translation is CASSLPLGSETQYF.

The rearrangement joins TRBV9 to TRBJ2-1, with 7 bases lining up with TRBD2. The junction had 12 bases not matched to a gene; V was cut back by 3 bases and J by 6 bases. The germline CDR1 and CDR2 sequences are SGDLS and YYNGEE. The CDR3 spans 16 residues. The CDR3 here is CASSAGTTSSPNEQFF. As DNA, the CDR3 is TGTGCCAGCAGCGCCGGGACTACGAGTAGTCCCAATGAGCAGTTCTTC.

In this sample, this clone turned up once. The chain is built from TRBV2 and TRBJ1-4; 7 bases are a match to TRBD1. V dropped 4 bases and J dropped 3; count of bases not matched to a gene: 2. CDR1 is SNHLY, CDR2 FYNNEI, per germline. The CDR3 loop spans 14 amino acids. The CDR3 DNA follows: TGTGCCAGCAGTGCGGGACAGTCTAATGAAAAACTGTTTTTT. Translating gives CASSAGQSNEKLFF.

This clone has a handful of counts. The J gene is TRBJ2-1, the V gene TRBV5-4, with TRBD2 identical over 9 bases. Germline V gives CDR1 SGHNT, CDR2 YYREEE (reference sequence). This CDR3 is 17 amino acids long. V shed 4 bases and J 7 bases; nucleotides not matched to a gene: 15. The CDR3, as DNA: TGTGCCAGCAGCCCATCGCCAGCGGGAGGCTCGCGGAATGAGCAGTTCTTC. Translating it yields CASSPSPAGGSRNEQFF.

The chain employs TRBV30 and TRBJ1-2; D is possibly TRBD1 (5 bases). Per germline, CDR1 GTSNPN and CDR2 SVGIG (reference sequence). The CDR3 runs to 13 residues. With 3 bases removed from V and 8 bases from J, the gap between germline ends came to 16 bases. Here the CDR3 reads CAWRGTGGDGYTF. DNA of the CDR3: TGTGCCTGGAGGGGAACGGGGGGAGACGGCTACACCTTC.

Notes on this clone: Other DNA sequences in the same sample also yield this CDR3. The CDR3 sequence: CASSLSTDTQYF. The CDR3 DNA is TGTGCCAGCAGCCTGAGCACAGATACGCAGTATTTT. The chain links TRBV7-2 to TRBJ2-3; D not resolved. Germline V gene data show CDR1 as SGHTA and CDR2 as FQGNSA. The length of the CDR3 is 12 residues. Trimming shortened V by 5 bases and J by 0 bases, and 3 bases separated the two germline ends. Full variable domain (outside the CDR3, taken from reference TRBV7-2 and TRBJ2-3): GAGVSQSPSNKVTEKGKDVELRCDPISGHTALYWYRQSLGQGLEFLIYFQGNSAPDKSGLPSDRFSAERTGGSVSTLTIQRTQQEDSAVYLCASSLSTDTQYFGPGTRLTVL.

This clone occurred a few times. The J gene is TRBJ2-5, the V gene TRBV6-5; D gene uncertain. The CDR3 is 13 amino acids. Germline V gene lookup returns CDR1 MNHEY and CDR2 SVGAGI. V was shortened by 4 bases and J by 1 base, with 7 bases between the two germline ends. The CDR3 bases are TGTGCCAGCAGTTTGTATCCCCAAGAGACCCAGTACTTC. It codes for CASSLYPQETQYF.

The chain carries TRBV9 and TRBJ1-2, with D possibly being TRBD1 (5 bases). The germline V and J ends were trimmed by 4 bases and 2 bases, with 12 bases remaining between them. The CDR3 loop spans 14 amino acids. Germline V gene data show CDR1 as SGDLS and CDR2 as YYNGEE. CDR3 DNA sequence: TGTGCCAGCAGCTTAAACCGGGGGAACTATGGCTACACCTTC. It translates to CASSLNRGNYGYTF.

The chain links TRBV7-2 to TRBJ1-2, with TRBD1 matching over 8 bases. Trimming removed 5 bases from V and 5 bases from J; junction bases left unmatched: 10. Germline loops: CDR1 SGHTA, CDR2 FQGNSA. This CDR3 has 15 amino acids. The CDR3 DNA reads TGTGCCAGCAGCCCTCCCGCGACAGGGGAGTATGGCTACACCTTC. Amino acids: CASSPPATGEYGYTF.

This clone was seen once. The chain carries TRBV7-2 and TRBJ1-5, with 7 bases fitting TRBD1. V shed 2 bases and J 7 bases; nucleotides not matched to a gene: 5. The CDR3 runs to 14 residues. Germline V gene data show CDR1 as SGHTA and CDR2 as FQGNSA. The CDR3 sequence: CASSLKGAGQPQHF. The CDR3 DNA reads TGTGCCAGCAGCTTAAAGGGGGCAGGACAGCCCCAGCATTTT.

V and J are TRBV11-2 and TRBJ2-2; D unclear. The CDR3 sequence is 13 residues long. Germline-derived CDR1 and CDR2 are SGHAT and FQNNGV. Trimming left V 5 bases short and J 7 bases short, with 11 bases between. As DNA, the CDR3 is TGTGCCAGCAGCCTCGGTTCGTTCGGGGAGCTGTTTTTT. Its translation is CASSLGSFGELFF.

The V and J genes are TRBV30 and TRBJ1-5; D perhaps matches TRBD1 (5 bases). The V end was cut by 3 bases, the J end by 9 bases, with 12 bases between. CDR1 is GTSNPN, CDR2 SVGIG, per germline (reference sequence). The CDR3 runs to 12 residues. CDR3 coding DNA: TGTGCCTGGAGAGGGGCCGGGGGGCCCCAGCATTTT. Amino acid sequence: CAWRGAGGPQHF.

The chain carries TRBV6-1 and TRBJ1-5; D unclear. This CDR3 region has 16 residues. The ends were cut back, 4 bases at V and 7 bases at J, with 20 bases in the middle. The V gene's germline CDR1 is MNHNS and CDR2 SASEGT. The CDR3 coding sequence is TGTGCCAGCAGTGTATTTCCAAATTCGGGTTTGCAGCCCCAGCATTTT. Its translation: CASSVFPNSGLQPQHF.

V usage is TRBV5-1 and J usage is TRBJ2-7; weak D call: TRBD1 (6 bases). Per germline, CDR1 SGHRS and CDR2 YFSETQ. The CDR3 consists of 15 residues. V lost 4 bases to trimming and J lost 0 bases, with 14 bases between them. This CDR3 is CASSPTGTSSYEQYF. Written as DNA, the CDR3 is TGCGCCAGCAGCCCAACCGGGACAAGCTCCTACGAGCAGTACTTC. The full variable domain, its missing parts supplied by reference TRBV5-1 and TRBJ2-7, is KAGVTQTPRYLIKTRGQQVTLSCSPISGHRSVSWYQQTPGQGLQFLFEYFSETQRNKGNFPGRFSGRQFSNSRSEMNVSTLELGDSALYLCASSPTGTSSYEQYFGPGTRLTVT.

This sequence joins TRBV7-9 and TRBJ1-6, with D tentatively TRBD1 (6 bases). The CDR3 loop spans 15 amino acids. Looked up from germline, CDR1 is SEHNR and CDR2 is FQNEAQ (reference sequence). V was clipped by 8 bases and J by 3 bases, with 14 bases between them. In DNA, the CDR3 is TGTGCCAGCGGGCTGGGGGCAGGCTATAATTCACCCCTCCACTTT. Translating it yields CASGLGAGYNSPLHF.

The rearrangement uses TRBV4-2 and TRBJ2-5; 11 nucleotides align to TRBD2. Losses at the gene ends were 4 bases for V and 2 bases for J; bases not matched to a gene: 6. The CDR3 consists of 16 residues. Germline V CDR1 and CDR2: LGHNA, YNFKEQ. The DNA of the CDR3 is TGTGCCAGCAGCCCCCGGACTAGCGGGCTACAAGAGACCCAGTACTTC. Translated: CASSPRTSGLQETQYF.

This chain connects TRBV18 to TRBJ1-2; D may be TRBD1 (6 bases). This CDR3 is 15 amino acids long. CDR1 is KGHSH, CDR2 LQKENI, per germline. Deletions cut 3 bases from V and 4 bases from J, with 15 bases between. CDR3 residues: CASSPGWGRSYGYTF. The DNA of the CDR3 is TGTGCCAGCTCACCGGGCTGGGGGCGAAGCTATGGCTACACCTTC.

The chain has TRBV10-3 and TRBJ1-1; D is uncertain. Germline CDR1 ENHRY, CDR2 SYGVKD. The CDR3 is 13 residues long. The CDR3 region has the DNA TGTGCAGCCAGGATTGAGGGAAACACTGAAGCTTTCTTT. Translation gives CAARIEGNTEAFF.

As concerns this clone: At one boundary the junction diverges from the germline segment, which might be a read error. The V gene is TRBV20-1, the J gene TRBJ2-7; tentative D call: TRBD2 (6 bases). CDR3 length: 11 amino acids. The V gene's germline CDR1 is DFQATT and CDR2 SNEGSKA (reference sequence). The CDR3 loop reads CSARRSSEEYF. CDR3 bases: TGCAGTGCTAGGCGGTCTAGCGAGGAGTACTTC.

This clone has a handful of counts. The chain couples TRBV5-1 to TRBJ1-1; 8 bases line up with TRBD1. The CDR3 length is 13 residues. Germline trimming cut 2 bases from V and 4 bases from J; bases unmatched to any gene: 1. Per germline, CDR1 SGHRS and CDR2 YFSETQ. This chain's CDR3 is CASSFTGGTEAFF. Written as DNA, the CDR3 is TGCGCCAGCAGCTTTACAGGGGGCACTGAAGCTTTCTTT.

The chain recombines TRBV11-3 with TRBJ2-7; D perhaps matches TRBD2 (7 bases). V lost 5 bases, J lost 1 base, and 15 bases lay in between. The CDR3 totals 15 residues. Germline loops: CDR1 SGHNT, CDR2 YENEEA. The CDR3 protein is CASSEGGDTSYEQYF. CDR3 DNA: TGTGCCAGCAGCGAAGGGGGGGACACGTCCTACGAGCAGTACTTC.

V is TRBV6-5 and J is TRBJ2-3; TRBD2 is a possible D gene (5 bases). This CDR3 is 13 amino acids long. V dropped 7 bases and J dropped 6 bases, with 14 bases sitting between them. In germline, CDR1 is MNHEY, CDR2 SVGAGI. CDR3 amino acids: CASKRSTGDTQYF. The CDR3 coding sequence is TGTGCCAGCAAACGGTCGACGGGGGATACGCAGTATTTT.

This clone was seen only once. The gene calls are TRBV7-2 and TRBJ2-1; 7 nucleotides align to TRBD2. The length of the CDR3 is 14 residues. V dropped 1 base and J dropped 6; count of bases not matched to a gene: 3. Germline-derived CDR1 and CDR2 are SGHTA and FQGNSA. Here the CDR3 DNA reads TGTGCCAGCAGCTTAGGACTAGCTAGCAATGAGCAGTTCTTC. Translated, it gives CASSLGLASNEQFF.

This clone appeared a few times. J is TRBJ2-3 and V is TRBV5-1; the D gene is possibly TRBD2 (7 bases). Trimming removed 0 bases from V and 4 bases from J, with 9 bases in between. From germline, CDR1 is SGHRS and CDR2 YFSETQ. The CDR3 runs 14 residues. CDR3 nucleotide sequence: TGCGCCAGCAGCTTGGCGGGGGGCCCAGATACGCAGTATTTT. Its protein is CASSLAGGPDTQYF.

The chain combines TRBV19 with TRBJ2-1, with 11 bases identical to TRBD2. Unmatched junction bases numbered 7, after V lost 3 bases and J lost 6 bases. Looked up from germline, CDR1 is LNHDA and CDR2 is SQIVND (reference sequence). The CDR3 is made up of 16 amino acids. The CDR3 loop reads CASSILAGGSGNEQFF. The CDR3 region has the DNA TGTGCCAGTAGTATCCTAGCGGGAGGTAGTGGCAATGAGCAGTTCTTC.

This clone was detected once. The chain joins TRBV18 to TRBJ1-3, with D unresolved. CDR1 KGHSH and CDR2 LQKENI come from the germline V gene. The CDR3 is 15 residues long. Trimming pared 3 bases from V and 4 bases from J, leaving 13 bases between. The CDR3 DNA is TGTGCCAGCTCACCGAGCACTACGCTGGGAAACACCATATATTTT. It codes for CASSPSTTLGNTIYF.

Concerning this clone: In the same sample, other DNA sequences code for this CDR3. The chain has TRBV5-1 and TRBJ2-6; a possible D gene is TRBD1 (8 bases). From germline, CDR1 is SGHRS and CDR2 YFSETQ. Trimming removed 3 bases at V and 4 bases at J, with 20 bases between. The CDR3 extends over 18 amino acids. The CDR3 is CASSSWGGQAGGANVLTF. Here the CDR3 DNA reads TGCGCCAGCAGCTCCTGGGGGGGACAGGCCGGGGGGGCCAACGTCCTGACTTTC.

This rearrangement joins TRBV9 to TRBJ2-1, with TRBD1 matching over 8 bases. The CDR3 covers 15 residues. J was trimmed by 5 bases and V by 4 bases; bases with no gene match: 8. From germline, CDR1 is SGDLS and CDR2 YYNGEE. In DNA, the CDR3 is TGTGCCAGCAGCACAGGACAGGGACCACACAATGAGCAGTTCTTC. Translation: CASSTGQGPHNEQFF.

The chain employs TRBV11-2 and TRBJ1-4, with 8 bases aligning to TRBD1. The CDR3 is 18 residues long. From germline, CDR1 is SGHAT and CDR2 FQNNGV. After removal of 6 bases from V and 5 bases from J, the junction contained 17 bases not matched to a gene. In nucleotides, the CDR3 is TGTGCCAGCAGTTTTACCGGACAGGGTGAGGACCCCAATGAAAAACTGTTTTTT. Translating it yields CASSFTGQGEDPNEKLFF.

The chain carries TRBV29-1 and TRBJ2-1; D not resolved. Germline assignment: CDR1 SQVTM and CDR2 ANQGSEA. The germline V and J ends were trimmed by 3 bases and 4 bases, with 10 bases remaining between them. The CDR3 runs 13 residues. The CDR3 sequence: CSVDAHGYNEQFF. CDR3 in DNA: TGCAGCGTTGACGCCCACGGTTACAATGAGCAGTTCTTC.

Worth noting for this clone: The junction departs from the called germline gene at one end, perhaps through a read error. The chain recombines TRBV29-1 with TRBJ2-7; D ambiguous. CDR3 length: 12 amino acids. CDR1 is SQVTM and CDR2 is ANQGSEA in the germline V gene. The CDR3 nucleotides read TGCAGCGCGCAGCGCGATACCTACGAGCAGCACTTC. Amino acids: CSAQRDTYEQHF.

In this sample, this clone turned up a few times. The genes are TRBV5-6 and TRBJ2-7; no reliable D call. The V end lost 0 bases, the J end lost 0 bases, and 7 bases lay between the germline ends. Germline CDR1 is SGHDT and CDR2 is YYEEEE. CDR3 length equals 14 residues. CDR3 coding DNA: TGTGCCAGCAGCTTGGACGGGTACTCCTACGAGCAGTACTTC. It specifies CASSLDGYSYEQYF.